This TCR beta chain was identified during a study of breast tumors, draining lymph nodes, adjacent tissues. TCRdb analysed the multiplex PCR reads with MiXCR anew, one entry per CDR3 protein. The table records some 21,000 distinct CDR3 sequences, around 50% of them present only once. The CDR3 has 17 amino acids. Germline CDR1 reads LGHDT; CDR2 reads YNNKEL (reference sequence). V was clipped by 0 bases and J by 5 bases; unmatched bases: 9. Many counts were recorded for this clonotype. This chain links TRBV3-1 with TRBJ2-5, with 10 nucleotides matching TRBD2. Sequenced input: breast tumor tissue. The source is a female donor with breast cancer. Some clones in this sample may be carry-over from other donors' samples. Here the CDR3 DNA reads TGTGCCAGCAGCCAAGATTCCCTAGCGGGAGCGGGGGAGACCCAGTACTTC. Amino acids: CASSQDSLAGAGETQYF.